The 22 T cell receptor beta chains below all came from one sample that was sequenced in a study of T cells after yellow fever vaccination. In TCRdb, the 5' RACE reads were re-called with MiXCR into one record per CDR3 protein. The profile shows around 600,000 distinct CDR3 sequences, roughly an eighth of them singletons. The specimen comprised PBMCs, sampled on the day of the yellow fever booster vaccination. The receptors originated from a man in his thirties or forties who received the YFV17D yellow fever vaccine.

This clonotype occurred a few times. The rearrangement links TRBV5-1 to TRBJ1-6, with a weak D call TRBD1 (5 bases). Trimming left V 10 bases short and J 9 bases short, with 20 bases between. The CDR3 has 14 residues. Germline CDR1 is SGHRS and CDR2 is YFSETQ. The CDR3 DNA reads as TGCGCCGGAGCACCGGGACCCAATACTTCACCCCTCCACTTT. Its translation is CAGAPGPNTSPLHF. The complete variable domain, with remaining parts taken from reference TRBV5-1 and TRBJ1-6, reads KAGVTQTPRYLIKTRGQQVTLSCSPISGHRSVSWYQQTPGQGLQFLFEYFSETQRNKGNFPGRFSGRQFSNSRSEMNVSTLELGDSALYLCAGAPGPNTSPLHFGNGTRLTVT.

This clonotype showed up many times. This chain uses TRBV11-2 with TRBJ2-3, with a possible D match to TRBD2 (6 bases). V dropped 2 bases and J dropped 6 bases, with 24 bases sitting between them. This CDR3 has 18 amino acids. Per germline, CDR1 SGHAT and CDR2 FQNNGV. Written as DNA, the CDR3 is TGTGCCAGCAGCTTATCTAGCATCTCGGGAGCCCGGTCCGATACGCAGTATTTT. It specifies CASSLSSISGARSDTQYF.

This clonotype was recorded a few times. The CDR3 here is CASSSGREGGYVNQPQHF. CDR3 DNA: TGTGCCAGCAGTTCTGGCAGGGAGGGGGGGTATGTCAATCAGCCCCAGCATTTT. The chain uses TRBV28 and TRBJ1-5; TRBD1 is a possible D gene (6 bases). The germline CDR1 and CDR2 sequences are MDHEN and SYDVKM. The V end lost 4 bases, the J end lost 3 bases, and 22 bases lay between the germline ends. The CDR3 has 18 amino acids. Looking up the rest from reference TRBV28 and TRBJ1-5 gives the full variable domain: DVKVTQSSRYLVKRTGEKVFLECVQDMDHENMFWYRQDPGLGLRLIYFSYDVKMKEKGDIPEGYSVSREKKERFSLILESASTNQTSMYLCASSSGREGGYVNQPQHFGDGTRLSIL.

Only a few counts were recorded for this clonotype. The chain carries TRBV9 and TRBJ2-7, with TRBD2 as a possible D gene (5 bases). The ends were cut back, 0 bases at V and 0 bases at J, with 7 bases in the middle. The CDR3 loop spans 14 amino acids. The germline gives CDR1 SGDLS, CDR2 YYNGEE. The chain's CDR3 is CASSVGGLSYEQYF. The CDR3 region has the DNA TGTGCCAGCAGCGTAGGCGGACTCTCCTACGAGCAGTACTTC.

This clonotype was counted a few times. J is TRBJ2-3 and V is TRBV7-7; 7 nucleotides align to TRBD2. Looked up from germline, CDR1 is SSHAT and CDR2 is FNYEAQ (reference sequence). The CDR3 runs 14 residues. V trimming: 6 bases; J trimming: 3 bases; junction bases outside the gene matches: 6. DNA of the CDR3: TGTGCCAGCAGTCCTGGACTAGAAACAGATACGCAGTATTTT. Its protein is CASSPGLETDTQYF.

This rearrangement joins TRBV14 to TRBJ1-1, with D possibly matching TRBD1 (5 bases). V lost 4 bases and J 5 bases, leaving 20 bases between the germline ends. The germline V gene has CDR1 SGHDN and CDR2 FVKESK. The CDR3 runs 16 residues. The CDR3 protein is CASSLQFVSGRTEAFF. CDR3 DNA sequence: TGTGCCAGCAGCCTGCAGTTTGTTTCGGGGCGAACTGAAGCTTTCTTT.

This clonotype was counted between two and nine times. The rearrangement joins TRBV7-2 to TRBJ2-7; D is possibly TRBD1 (5 bases). The ends were cut back, 5 bases at V and 7 bases at J, with 12 bases in the middle. The germline CDR1 and CDR2 sequences are SGHTA and FQGNSA. The CDR3 runs 12 residues. The CDR3 DNA reads TGTGCCAGCAGCATCAGGGTAGAAGAGCAGTACTTC. It translates to CASSIRVEEQYF.

CDR3 protein: CASSLPTVTLPGANVLTF. Written as DNA, the CDR3 is TGTGCCAGCAGCTTACCAACAGTGACATTACCTGGGGCCAACGTCCTGACTTTC. The chain joins TRBV11-1 to TRBJ2-6; the D is unclear. V was cut by 2 bases and J by 2 bases, with 16 bases left in between. Per the germline V gene, CDR1 is SGHAT and CDR2 is FQDESV (reference sequence). The CDR3 sequence is 18 residues long.

The gene calls are TRBV27 and TRBJ1-1; D call uncertain. Germline V lookup: CDR1 MNHEY, CDR2 SMNVEV (reference sequence). V was pared by 3 bases and J by 4 bases, with 12 bases between. CDR3 size: 14 residues. CDR3 in DNA: TGTGCCAGCAGTTTCAACGGATTAGGCACTGAAGCTTTCTTT. It encodes CASSFNGLGTEAFF.

This clonotype was counted between two and nine times. This may come from a read error, since a much larger clone is one base off. This chain joins TRBV20-1 and TRBJ2-1; tentative D call: TRBD2 (6 bases). This CDR3 region has 16 residues. Germline values: CDR1 DFQATT, CDR2 SNEGSKA (reference sequence). DNA for the CDR3: TGCTGTGCTAGAAATAGCGGAGGGCCCTCCTACAATGAGCAGTTCTTC. Translating gives CCARNSGGPSYNEQFF.

With respect to this clonotype: The CDR3 ends on some other residue instead of the conserved phenylalanine or tryptophan, so this is likely a read error. This chain uses TRBV20-1 with TRBJ2-1; the D call may be TRBD1 or TRBD2 (5 bases each). The V end was cut by 1 base, the J end by 3 bases, with 7 bases between. Germline V gives CDR1 DFQATT, CDR2 SNEGSKA (reference sequence). CDR3 length: 13 amino acids. CDR3 protein: CSARGGFYNEQFI. The CDR3 region has the DNA TGCAGTGCTAGAGGGGGGTTCTACAATGAGCAGTTCATC.

The gene calls are TRBV28 and TRBJ2-1, with 10 bases lining up with TRBD2. The CDR3 is 14 residues long. Germline CDR1 MDHEN, CDR2 SYDVKM. V was clipped by 7 bases and J by 3 bases; unmatched bases: 3. CDR3 sequence: CASKSGGDYNEQFF. The CDR3 region has the DNA TGTGCCAGCAAGAGCGGGGGGGACTACAATGAGCAGTTCTTC. Drawing the rest from reference TRBV28 and TRBJ2-1, the complete variable domain is DVKVTQSSRYLVKRTGEKVFLECVQDMDHENMFWYRQDPGLGLRLIYFSYDVKMKEKGDIPEGYSVSREKKERFSLILESASTNQTSMYLCASKSGGDYNEQFFGPGTRLTVL.

The table lists this clonotype with a few counts. CDR3 bases: TGTGCCAGCAGCCAAGAGCCCAGAGGGACACCCAATGAGCAGTTCTTC. Translated: CASSQEPRGTPNEQFF. This rearrangement joins TRBV3-1 to TRBJ2-1; D perhaps matches TRBD1 (6 bases). Germline-derived CDR1 and CDR2 are LGHDT and YNNKEL (reference sequence). V dropped 0 bases and J dropped 6 bases, with 15 bases sitting between them. The CDR3 consists of 16 residues.

This chain links TRBV7-2 with TRBJ2-5; 8 nucleotides align to TRBD2. This CDR3 contains 15 residues. From germline, CDR1 is SGHTA and CDR2 FQGNSA. J lost 5 bases, V lost 3 bases, and 8 bases had no gene match. The DNA for the CDR3 is TGTGCCAGCAGCTTGGGCGGGGGGCGAGTCGAGACCCAGTACTTC. It encodes CASSLGGGRVETQYF.

The V and J genes are TRBV5-6 and TRBJ2-7, with 7 positions matching TRBD1. V was pared by 1 base and J by 6 bases, with 10 bases of the junction left unmatched. CDR1 SGHDT and CDR2 YYEEEE come from the germline V gene. The CDR3 consists of 15 residues. The CDR3 DNA is TGTGCCAGCAGCTTGCCGCACAACAGGGGTTTCGAGCAGTACTTC. Translating gives CASSLPHNRGFEQYF.

Only a few counts were recorded for this clonotype. The chain joins TRBV28 to TRBJ1-4; D is perhaps TRBD1 (5 bases). Trimming pared 4 bases from V and 11 bases from J, leaving 11 bases between. Germline V gene lookup returns CDR1 MDHEN and CDR2 SYDVKM. The CDR3 totals 12 residues. As DNA, the CDR3 is TGTGCCAGCAGTTGGGGCCAAGGGAAACTGTTTTTT. Translated, it gives CASSWGQGKLFF.

Ten or more counts support this clonotype. The rearrangement joins TRBV20-1 to TRBJ2-5, with D unresolved. V dropped 3 bases and J dropped 2 bases, with 7 bases sitting between them. The germline V gene has CDR1 DFQATT and CDR2 SNEGSKA (reference sequence). This CDR3 region has 12 residues. The DNA for the CDR3 is TGCAGTGCTAGTTATCTTCAAGAGACCCAGTACTTC. It specifies CSASYLQETQYF.

The chain recombines TRBV18 with TRBJ2-2, with TRBD1 matching over 10 bases. Germline V gives CDR1 KGHSH, CDR2 LQKENI. The CDR3 is 16 amino acids. With 3 bases clipped from V and 2 bases from J, the junction kept 3 bases outside the gene matches. The CDR3 region is CASSPGDRGNTGELFF. The CDR3 DNA is TGTGCCAGCTCACCGGGGGACAGGGGAAACACCGGGGAGCTGTTTTTT.

This clonotype has a handful of counts. V is TRBV4-3 and J is TRBJ1-1; no definite D call. This CDR3 is 14 amino acids long. V was pared by 4 bases and J by 1 base, with 10 bases between. Germline values: CDR1 LGHNA, CDR2 YSLEER. In DNA form, the CDR3 reads TGCGCCAGCAGCCTCGGACGGGAGAACACTGAAGCTTTCTTT. It translates to CASSLGRENTEAFF.

This clonotype turned up a few times. The chain links TRBV5-5 to TRBJ2-3; 11 nucleotides align to TRBD2. Trimming removed 0 bases from V and 2 bases from J; junction bases left unmatched: 5. Per the germline V gene, CDR1 is SGHKS and CDR2 is YYEKEE (reference sequence). The CDR3 consists of 17 residues. CDR3 protein: CASSLVGTSGHTDTQYF. DNA of the CDR3: TGTGCCAGCAGCTTGGTTGGGACTAGCGGACACACAGATACGCAGTATTTT.

CDR3 nucleotides: TGTGCCAGCAGTATACAGGGGGCGGGGGAGCAGTACTTC. It encodes CASSIQGAGEQYF. The V gene is TRBV12-3 or TRBV12-4, the J gene TRBJ2-7; 9 bases are a match to TRBD1. This CDR3 has 13 residues. J was trimmed by 7 bases and V by 5 bases; bases with no gene match: 6.

This clonotype was found many times. The chain recombines TRBV20-1 with TRBJ2-1; D gene unclear. This CDR3 comprises 14 residues. Germline values: CDR1 DFQATT, CDR2 SNEGSKA (reference sequence). Trimming took 4 bases from V and 9 from J, leaving 19 bases between them. CDR3 nucleotides: TGCAGTGCTATGAACCCCACCCTCGGAGTTGAGCAGTTCTTC. Its protein is CSAMNPTLGVEQFF.